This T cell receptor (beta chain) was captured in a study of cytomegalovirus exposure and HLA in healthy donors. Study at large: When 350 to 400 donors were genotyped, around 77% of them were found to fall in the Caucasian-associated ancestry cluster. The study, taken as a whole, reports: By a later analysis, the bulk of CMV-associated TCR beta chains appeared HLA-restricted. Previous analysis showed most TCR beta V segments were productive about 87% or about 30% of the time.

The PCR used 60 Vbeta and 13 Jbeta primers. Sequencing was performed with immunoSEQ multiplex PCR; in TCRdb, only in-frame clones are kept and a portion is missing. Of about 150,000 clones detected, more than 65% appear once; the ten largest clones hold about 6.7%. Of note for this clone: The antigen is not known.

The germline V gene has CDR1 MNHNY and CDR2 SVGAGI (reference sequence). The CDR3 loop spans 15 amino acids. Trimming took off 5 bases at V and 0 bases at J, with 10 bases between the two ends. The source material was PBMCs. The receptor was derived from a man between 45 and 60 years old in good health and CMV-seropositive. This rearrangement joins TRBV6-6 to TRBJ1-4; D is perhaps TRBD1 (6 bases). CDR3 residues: CASSLRQATNEKLFF. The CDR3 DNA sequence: TGTGCCAGCAGTCTCCGACAGGCAACTAATGAAAAACTGTTTTTT.